This T cell receptor (beta chain) was recovered during a study of T cells after yellow fever vaccination. As TCR cDNA was made by 5'RACE template switching, a universal primer site and UMIs were added. TCRdb re-called the 5' RACE reads through MiXCR, storing one row per CDR3 protein. The table shows a few hundred thousand distinct CDR3 sequences, with over 3.5% occurring only once. Looked up from germline, CDR1 is SEHNR and CDR2 is FQNEAQ (reference sequence). The CDR3 length is 14 residues. V was trimmed by 3 bases and J by 4 bases, leaving 10 bases between them. The J gene is TRBJ2-1, the V gene TRBV7-9; D not resolved. Specimen: PBMCs, collected 5 days after the yellow fever booster vaccination. The origin of this receptor is a young man who received the YFV17D yellow fever vaccine. Here the CDR3 reads CASSFSLGYNEQFF. In DNA form, the CDR3 reads TGTGCCAGCAGCTTCTCATTAGGGTACAATGAGCAGTTCTTC.